A selection of T cell receptor beta chains follows, all from one sample in a study of cytomegalovirus exposure and HLA in healthy donors. Using immunoSEQ multiplex PCR, the repertoire was profiled, and TCRdb retains in-frame clones only, with some absent. This table has 100,000 to 150,000 clones, about three quarters appearing once. Input material: PBMCs. The receptors originated from a woman aged 55-69 years in good health and CMV-seropositive. Each CDR3 is given with its conserved first and last residue. Each record gives: clone size, V gene, D gene, J gene, CDR3 DNA, CDR3 protein. D genes are given only for firm matches. Some rows mark clone size as missing; the rest say once, few, many or name a class of expanded clone.

few	TRBV6-1	.	TRBJ1-5	TGTGCCAGCATCCCGGGGGAGGTCCGCAATCAGCCCCAGCATTTT	CASIPGEVRNQPQHF
many	TRBV9	TRBD2	TRBJ2-3	TGTGCCAGCAGCGACGAACTAGCGGGGGAAGATACGCAGTATTTT	CASSDELAGEDTQYF
.	TRBV27	TRBD2	TRBJ2-5	TGTGCCAGCAGTTTATCGTATAGCGGACTAGCGGGGGATCGTGGAGAGACCCAGTACTTC	CASSLSYSGLAGDRGETQYF
.	TRBV6-1	TRBD1	TRBJ1-1	TGTGCCAGCAGTGAAACTCCAAGGGGGGGACAGGGTGAAGCTTTCTTT	CASSETPRGGQGEAFF
few	TRBV2	.	TRBJ1-2	TGTGCCAGCAGTGCGGGGGAAGGCTATGGCTACACCTTC	CASSAGEGYGYTF
.	TRBV6-1	.	TRBJ1-5	TGTGCCAGCAGTGAAGAATCATTGCTGGCTTATAGCAATCAGCCCCAGCATTTT	CASSEESLLAYSNQPQHF
.	TRBV5-6	.	TRBJ1-5	TGTGCCAGCAGCTCGGGAGGCGGTCAGCCCCAGCATTTT	CASSSGGGQPQHF
few	TRBV10-2	TRBD1	TRBJ2-2	TGCGCCAGCAGCCGGGACAGGGGCCCGGGGGAGCTGTTTTTT	CASSRDRGPGELFF
.	TRBV15	.	TRBJ1-4	TGTGCCACCAGCAGAGATCGCGGAAAACTGTTTTTT	CATSRDRGKLFF
few	TRBV15	TRBD1	TRBJ2-7	TGTGCCACCAGCAGAGATACAGGGGGCGTGGGGGAGCAGTACTTC	CATSRDTGGVGEQYF
few	TRBV7-3	TRBD2	TRBJ2-7	TGTGCCAGCAGCTTAAAGGGCGGGGGGGCCCACGAGCAGTACTTC	CASSLKGGGAHEQYF
.	TRBV7-9	.	TRBJ2-7	TGTGCCAGCAGCCCCCCCGCGCCGGGATCGGCCTACGAGCAGTACTTC	CASSPPAPGSAYEQYF
.	TRBV5-6	TRBD1	TRBJ2-7	TGTGCCAGCAGCTTACCGGGACAGGGGATACCCTACGAGCAGTACTTC	CASSLPGQGIPYEQYF
.	TRBV12-5	.	TRBJ1-1	TGTGCTAGTGGTTTGGTACTTGCAGGGGCGGACACTGAAGCTTTCTTT	CASGLVLAGADTEAFF
.	TRBV6-1	TRBD1	TRBJ1-3	TGTGCCAGCAGTTGGGGACAGGGGGGAGGAAACACCATATATTTT	CASSWGQGGGNTIYF
.	TRBV19	.	TRBJ2-7	TGTGCCTGTGATTCGGGAAACCCCTACGAGCAGTACTTC	CACDSGNPYEQYF
.	TRBV27	.	TRBJ1-2	TGTGCCAGCAGTTTCGCTGGGGGCGGGGGCTACACCTTC	CASSFAGGGGYTF
few	TRBV27	.	TRBJ1-5	TGTGCCAGCAGCCACTCCGGAGCGCAGCCCCAGCATTTT	CASSHSGAQPQHF
.	TRBV21-1	.	TRBJ1-5	TGTGCCAGCAGCAAGGGGACAGCCTATAGTGATAGCAATCAGCCCCAGCATTTT	CASSKGTAYSDSNQPQHF
.	TRBV5-1	TRBD2	TRBJ2-1	TGCGCCAGCAGCTTGGAAGGACTAGCGTACAATGAGCAGTTCTTC	CASSLEGLAYNEQFF
.	TRBV5-1	TRBD2	TRBJ2-1	TGCGCCAGCAGCCCCACATCCGGGGGGGCCGTTTATGAGCAGTTCTTC	CASSPTSGGAVYEQFF
few	TRBV13	TRBD1	TRBJ2-7	TGTGCCAGCAGCCAGACGACAGGGGGTTACGAGCAGTACTTC	CASSQTTGGYEQYF
once	TRBV9	.	TRBJ1-3	TGTGCCAGCAGCCCAAGAGCCCCCGACTCTGGAAACACCATATATTTT	CASSPRAPDSGNTIYF
.	TRBV10-3	TRBD2	TRBJ2-2	TGTGCCATCAGTGAGTCGCGGGAGGGGACGAACACCGGGGAGCTGTTTTTT	CAISESREGTNTGELFF
few	TRBV5-6	.	TRBJ2-3	TGTGCCAGCAGCTTGCCCCTACCGAATACGCAGTATTTT	CASSLPLPNTQYF
.	TRBV29-1	TRBD1	TRBJ1-2	TGCAGCGTTGATAACAGGGGGCATGATGGCTACACCTTC	CSVDNRGHDGYTF
.	TRBV5-1	TRBD1	TRBJ1-5	TGCGCCAGCAGCGTGGACAGGGGCAATCAGCCCCAGCATTTT	CASSVDRGNQPQHF
.	TRBV29-1	TRBD1	TRBJ1-3	TGCAGCGCTCACAGGGGAGTGGGAAACACCATATATTTT	CSAHRGVGNTIYF
few	TRBV5-6	TRBD1	TRBJ2-2	TGTGCCAGCAGCTTGGGGCAGGGGGCTGGCACCGGGGAGCTGTTTTTT	CASSLGQGAGTGELFF
.	TRBV7-8	TRBD2	TRBJ2-5	TGTGCCAGCTACCCCCCACGGAGGGTAGCGGTGCGGGGGGAGACCCAGTACTTC	CASYPPRRVAVRGETQYF
.	TRBV5-1	.	TRBJ2-7	TGCGCCAGCAGTACACAGGGAGAGTCCCACGAGCAGTACTTC	CASSTQGESHEQYF
once	TRBV7-9	TRBD1	TRBJ1-1	TGTGCCAGCAGCTTATCTCCGGGACAGGGGATGGGTGAAGCTTTCTTT	CASSLSPGQGMGEAFF
.	TRBV14	.	TRBJ2-1	TGTGCCAGCAGCCAAGTAACAGGATACAATGAGCAGTTCTTC	CASSQVTGYNEQFF
.	TRBV9	TRBD1	TRBJ1-1	TGTGCCAGCAGCGCAGGAGTACAGGGGGCCAAGAACACTGAAGCTTTCTTT	CASSAGVQGAKNTEAFF
few	TRBV7-8	.	TRBJ2-2	TGTGCCAGCAGCCCTAGCCGGACTTACGCGAACACCGGGGAGCTGTTTTTT	CASSPSRTYANTGELFF
.	TRBV18	.	TRBJ1-2	TGTGCCAGCTCACCACCGGTTATCCAGGGCTACACCTTC	CASSPPVIQGYTF
.	TRBV5-1	.	TRBJ2-3	TGCGCCAGCAGCTTAAGACTCACAGATACGCAGTATTTT	CASSLRLTDTQYF
.	TRBV11-2	TRBD1	TRBJ1-4	TGTGCCAGCAGCAAGGACAGGGGCCGGGAAAAACTGTTTTTT	CASSKDRGREKLFF
few	TRBV27	TRBD2	TRBJ2-7	TGTGCCAGCAGTTCCGAGACTAGCGGGGCCTACGAGCAGTACTTC	CASSSETSGAYEQYF
.	TRBV6-6	.	TRBJ1-4	TGTGCCAGCAGTTTGACACCTCAGGGTGAAAAACTGTTTTTT	CASSLTPQGEKLFF